The 18 T cell receptor beta chains presented below share a single source sample, sequenced in a study of cytotoxic CD8 clonotypes in ibrutinib-treated CLL. Clones were sequenced by immunoSEQ multiplex PCR, and TCRdb holds only the in-frame ones, with some missing. The sample has approximately 120,000 clones; around 84% are singletons. The sequencing used PBMCs, collected after 24 months of ibrutinib treatment. The receptors come from a human donor with chronic lymphocytic leukemia.

This sequence joins TRBV9 and TRBJ2-1; D is ambiguous. The CDR3 is 15 amino acids. CDR1 and CDR2 (germline): SGDLS, YYNGEE. V was clipped by 4 bases and J by 4 bases, with 15 bases between them. CDR3 loop: CASSPRPLDYNEQFF. The CDR3 region has the DNA TGTGCCAGCAGCCCCCGGCCGCTTGATTACAATGAGCAGTTCTTC.

This chain uses TRBV9 with TRBJ2-3; D is perhaps TRBD1 (6 bases). CDR1 and CDR2 (germline): SGDLS, YYNGEE. Deletions cut 0 bases from V and 3 bases from J, with 11 bases between. The CDR3 covers 15 residues. The CDR3, as DNA: TGTGCCAGCAGCGTAGAATCAGGGGAGACAGATACGCAGTATTTT. Its translation: CASSVESGETDTQYF.

The V and J genes are TRBV11-3 and TRBJ2-7; D is perhaps TRBD1 or TRBD2 (5 bases each). This CDR3 has 13 residues. Germline loops: CDR1 SGHNT, CDR2 YENEEA. The ends were cut back, 5 bases at V and 5 bases at J, with 13 bases in the middle. This CDR3 is CASSPRDGNEQYF. The CDR3 bases are TGTGCCAGCAGCCCCCGGGACGGGAACGAGCAGTACTTC. The full variable domain, in which reference TRBV11-3 and TRBJ2-7 provide the parts outside the CDR3, is EAGVVQSPRYKIIEKKQPVAFWCNPISGHNTLYWYLQNLGQGPELLIRYENEEAVDDSQLPKDRFSAERLKGVDSTLKIQPAELGDSAVYLCASSPRDGNEQYFGPGTRLTVT.

The chain couples TRBV2 to TRBJ2-2; TRBD1 matches 9 bases. The CDR3 contains 15 residues. Trimming removed 6 bases from V and 2 bases from J; junction bases left unmatched: 4. Germline V gives CDR1 SNHLY, CDR2 FYNNEI. The CDR3 region has the DNA TGTGCCAGCAGAGTGGACAGGGGAAACACCGGGGAGCTGTTTTTT. It specifies CASRVDRGNTGELFF.

The chain combines TRBV10-3 with TRBJ1-2; no reliable D call. Germline CDR1 is ENHRY and CDR2 is SYGVKD. V was pared by 0 bases and J by 4 bases, with 6 bases between. This CDR3 comprises 13 residues. The CDR3 bases are TGTGCCATCAGTGAGTCCGGACGCTATGGCTACACCTTC. As protein: CAISESGRYGYTF.

In this sample, this clone turned up once. The rearrangement links TRBV9 to TRBJ1-6, with D perhaps matching TRBD1 (5 bases). Trimming took off 0 bases at V and 6 bases at J, with 10 bases between the two ends. This CDR3 has 15 amino acids. Germline CDR1 SGDLS, CDR2 YYNGEE. The CDR3 protein is CASSVDAGRNSPLHF. The CDR3 bases are TGTGCCAGCAGCGTAGACGCAGGGCGTAATTCACCCCTCCACTTT.

Here the CDR3 DNA reads TGTGCCAGTAGTGTAACAGGGTCCCAGCATTTT. It yields the protein CASSVTGSQHF. The V gene is TRBV19, the J gene TRBJ1-5; tentatively, D is TRBD1 (6 bases). The germline V and J ends were trimmed by 5 bases and 11 bases, with 10 bases remaining between them. From germline, CDR1 is LNHDA and CDR2 SQIVND (reference sequence). There are 11 residues in the CDR3.

This sequence joins TRBV14 and TRBJ1-1; tentative D call: TRBD1 (5 bases). Germline CDR1 reads SGHDN; CDR2 reads FVKESK. The CDR3 loop spans 12 amino acids. The V gene lost 4 bases and the J gene lost 11 bases, with 14 bases spanning the gap. CDR3 sequence reads: CASSLRAQGAFF. The CDR3 region has the DNA TGTGCCAGCAGCCTCAGGGCCCAAGGGGCTTTCTTT.

This chain connects TRBV30 to TRBJ1-1; D call uncertain. The CDR3 covers 13 residues. V lost 0 bases, J lost 0 bases, and 5 bases lay in between. Germline V CDR1 and CDR2: GTSNPN, SVGIG (reference sequence). CDR3 amino acids: CAWSVKVNTEAFF. The CDR3 DNA sequence: TGTGCCTGGAGTGTAAAGGTGAACACTGAAGCTTTCTTT. The full variable domain, with the rest looked up from reference TRBV30 and TRBJ1-1, is SQTIHQWPATLVQPVGSPLSLECTVEGTSNPNLYWYRQAAGRGLQLLFYSVGIGQISSEVPQNLSASRPQDRQFILSSKKLLLSDSGFYLCAWSVKVNTEAFFGQGTRLTVV.

The chain has TRBV5-4 and TRBJ1-3; D ambiguous. The V end lost 0 bases, the J end lost 0 bases, and 7 bases lay between the germline ends. Per the germline V gene, CDR1 is SGHNT and CDR2 is YYREEE (reference sequence). CDR3 length: 15 residues. The CDR3, as DNA: TGTGCCAGCAGCTTGGGGCAGAACTCTGGAAACACCATATATTTT. Encoded protein: CASSLGQNSGNTIYF.

The sample holds one count of this clone. This chain joins TRBV29-1 and TRBJ2-3; perhaps TRBD2 as D (6 bases). V lost 6 bases and J lost 0, with 13 bases in between. Germline V gene lookup returns CDR1 SQVTM and CDR2 ANQGSEA. This CDR3 is built from 14 residues. For the CDR3, the DNA is TGCAGCGTATCGCTAGCGTTGAGCACAGATACGCAGTATTTT. This codes for CSVSLALSTDTQYF.

The chain joins TRBV2 to TRBJ1-2; TRBD1 might be the D (5 bases). Trimming left V 2 bases short and J 8 bases short, with 15 bases between. The CDR3 extends over 14 amino acids. Germline CDR1 is SNHLY and CDR2 is FYNNEI. The DNA of the CDR3 is TGTGCCAGCAGTGAAATTCGGGGGTCGGGAGGCTACACCTTC. This gives the protein CASSEIRGSGGYTF.

About this clone itself: The sample holds other DNA sequences that translate to the same CDR3. This chain links TRBV7-2 with TRBJ2-7, with unresolved D. Germline loops: CDR1 SGHTA, CDR2 FQGNSA. CDR3 length equals 13 residues. V lost 1 base to trimming and J lost 3 bases, with 7 bases between them. The CDR3 is CASSLGPVYEQYF. As DNA, the CDR3 is TGTGCCAGCAGCTTAGGGCCAGTCTACGAGCAGTACTTC. Supplemented by reference TRBV7-2 and TRBJ2-7, the full variable domain reads GAGVSQSPSNKVTEKGKDVELRCDPISGHTALYWYRQSLGQGLEFLIYFQGNSAPDKSGLPSDRFSAERTGGSVSTLTIQRTQQEDSAVYLCASSLGPVYEQYFGPGTRLTVT.

The rearrangement joins TRBV11-3 to TRBJ2-3; 16 bases match TRBD2. Germline assignment: CDR1 SGHNT and CDR2 YENEEA. V was clipped by 6 bases and J by 5 bases; unmatched bases: 5. The CDR3 contains 16 residues. CDR3: CASRPGTSGGEDTQYF. The DNA of the CDR3 is TGTGCCAGCAGACCAGGGACTAGCGGGGGGGAAGATACGCAGTATTTT.

Here the CDR3 reads CASSTGLLNTGELFF. The CDR3 DNA reads TGTGCCAGCAGCACGGGACTCCTGAACACCGGGGAGCTGTTTTTT. The chain carries TRBV7-9 and TRBJ2-2, with TRBD2 as a possible D gene (6 bases). The CDR3 is made up of 15 amino acids. Germline V gene sequence: CDR1 SEHNR, CDR2 FQNEAQ (reference sequence). The V and J ends lost 5 bases and 1 base respectively, with 11 bases between them.

CDR3 amino acids: CAGEQAANTEAFF. CDR3 DNA: TGTGCCGGCGAACAGGCTGCGAACACTGAAGCTTTCTTT. V is TRBV7-9 and J is TRBJ1-1; D may be TRBD1 (5 bases). The CDR3 length is 13 residues. Germline CDR1 reads SEHNR; CDR2 reads FQNEAQ (reference sequence). The V gene lost 11 bases and the J gene lost 1 base, with 14 bases spanning the gap.

V gene TRBV19 combines with J gene TRBJ2-4, with D possibly called TRBD1 or TRBD2 (5 bases each). Between the trimmed V and J ends, which lost 4 bases and 0 bases, there was a span of 13 bases. The CDR3 is made up of 16 amino acids. Germline values: CDR1 LNHDA, CDR2 SQIVND (reference sequence). CDR3 sequence reads: CASSTLGPLAKNIQYF. The CDR3 coding sequence is TGTGCCAGTAGTACCCTGGGACCACTAGCCAAAAACATTCAGTACTTC.

This chain links TRBV5-1 with TRBJ2-5; 8 bases map to TRBD1. Germline V gene lookup returns CDR1 SGHRS and CDR2 YFSETQ. Germline trimming cut 0 bases from V and 2 bases from J; bases unmatched to any gene: 12. There are 18 residues in the CDR3. CDR3 bases: TGCGCCAGCAGCTTGGAGCCAGGGGGCCCCTTTATTCAAGAGACCCAGTACTTC. Its translation: CASSLEPGGPFIQETQYF.